A selection of T cell receptor beta chains follows, all from one sample in a study of radiation and T cells in renal cell carcinoma. Here immunoSEQ multiplex PCR was the method, and the copy in TCRdb shows in-frame clones only, minus some. The sample has about 130,000 clones; around 83% are singletons. The material sequenced was blood, taken from a patient whose treatment included radiotherapy and nephrectomy. These receptors originate from an older woman with renal cell carcinoma. CDR3s include the opening cysteine and the closing phenylalanine or tryptophan. The D gene is left open where the match is weak. A row's size may be missing; if present it is once, few, many or a size class.

>-|TRBV6-8|11|TRBD2|TRBJ2-7
TGTGCCAGCACCAGCGGGGACGAGCAGTACTTC
CASTSGDEQYF
>-|TRBV7-2|14|-|TRBJ2-7
TGTGCCAGCAGCTTAGGGGCAGGACCCTACGAGCAGTACTTC
CASSLGAGPYEQYF
>-|TRBV5-1|13|-|TRBJ2-5
TGCGCCAGCAGCTTCGGGGCAGAGGAGACCCAGTACTTC
CASSFGAEETQYF
>-|TRBV9|15|-|TRBJ2-1
TGTGCCAGCAGCGACGAGGGGGCGGGATACAATGAGCAGTTCTTC
CASSDEGAGYNEQFF
>-|TRBV5-6|15|TRBD1|TRBJ2-3
TGTGCCAGCAGCCCAAGGGGGCGCCGGATGGATACGCAGTATTTT
CASSPRGRRMDTQYF
>few|TRBV28|15|-|TRBJ1-5
TGTGCCAGCAGTTTACCAGACAGGAGCCATCAGCCCCAGCATTTT
CASSLPDRSHQPQHF
>once|TRBV6-1|14|-|TRBJ1-2
TGTGCCAGCAGAGTGACACGGGGGAACTATGGCTACACCTTC
CASRVTRGNYGYTF
>-|TRBV9|17|TRBD2|TRBJ2-3
TGTGCCAGCAGCGTCCAAACTAGCGGGGGGGCGACAGATACGCAGTATTTT
CASSVQTSGGATDTQYF
>-|TRBV19|15|-|TRBJ1-2
TGTGCCAGTAGTTCGGGGGGATGGGGAAACTATGGCTACACCTTC
CASSSGGWGNYGYTF
>-|TRBV6-5|13|-|TRBJ1-5
TGTGCCAGCAGCCTAGGGAGCAATCAGCCCCAGCATTTT
CASSLGSNQPQHF
>-|TRBV30|17|TRBD1|TRBJ1-6
TGTGCCTGGAGCGTACCCCTCCCGGGACAGTATAATTCACCCCTCCACTTT
CAWSVPLPGQYNSPLHF
>-|TRBV5-6|14|-|TRBJ1-2
TGTGCCAGCAGCGCACAGGGCTATAACTATGGCTACACCTTC
CASSAQGYNYGYTF
>few|TRBV5-1|17|TRBD1|TRBJ2-2
TGCGCCAGCAGCCTTGTGGGTCAGGGGGCGCAAACCGGGGAGCTGTTTTTT
CASSLVGQGAQTGELFF
>-|TRBV7-9|14|-|TRBJ2-7
TGTGCCAGCAGCTTAGGTACAGGAGCCTACGAGCAGTACTTC
CASSLGTGAYEQYF
>few|TRBV11-2|12|-|TRBJ1-2
TGTGCCAGCAGCTTTAGCAACTATGGCTACACCTTC
CASSFSNYGYTF
>-|TRBV27|15|TRBD2|TRBJ2-7
TGTGCCAGCAGTTCCGGGACTAGCGGAAATGTAGGGCAGTACTTC
CASSSGTSGNVGQYF
>few|TRBV6-4|13|-|TRBJ2-1
TGTGCCAGCAGTGACTCCAGTTCCCATGAGCAGTTCTTC
CASSDSSSHEQFF
>-|TRBV6-1|14|-|TRBJ1-2
TGTGCCAGCAGTGAAAGTATAGCTAACTATGGCTACACCTTC
CASSESIANYGYTF
>-|TRBV5-8|15|-|TRBJ2-7
TGTGCCAGCAACCGGGACAACTCGTTAGGCTACGAGCAGTACTTC
CASNRDNSLGYEQYF
>-|TRBV30|16|TRBD2|TRBJ2-3
TGTGCCTGGAGTGTAGGACTAGCGGAGCGCACAGATACGCAGTATTTT
CAWSVGLAERTDTQYF
>-|TRBV29-1|13|TRBD1|TRBJ2-7
TGCAGCGCCTTGACAGGGGACTCCTACGAGCAGTACTTC
CSALTGDSYEQYF
>-|TRBV28|16|-|TRBJ1-5
TGTGCCAGCAGTTTATTCGAGGGTTTTGGCAATCAGCCCCAGCATTTT
CASSLFEGFGNQPQHF
>-|TRBV29-1|9|-|TRBJ1-1
TGCAGCGTAGAGGGTGAAGCTTTCTTT
CSVEGEAFF
>-|TRBV27|16|-|TRBJ2-7
TGTGCCAGCAGTTCACGAATAACTTTAAGCTCCTACGAGCAGTACTTC
CASSSRITLSSYEQYF
>many|TRBV7-8|12|-|TRBJ2-7
TGTGCCAGCAGCTTCGGCACGGTTGATCAGTACTTC
CASSFGTVDQYF
>-|TRBV6-6|15|TRBD1|TRBJ1-1
TGTGCCAGCACCTCCCCGGACAGGGCTTTCACTGAAGCTTTCTTT
CASTSPDRAFTEAFF
>-|TRBV4-3|15|TRBD1|TRBJ2-7
TGCGCCAGCAGCCAGAAGGACAGGGGAGCCTACGAGCAGTACTTC
CASSQKDRGAYEQYF
>-|TRBV6-1|14|-|TRBJ1-5
TGTGCCAGCAGTGAGGGGTTTGGCAATCAGCCCCAGCATTTT
CASSEGFGNQPQHF
>-|TRBV29-1|15|TRBD1|TRBJ2-7
TGCAGCGTTCTTTCCGGGACAGGGGTGGGCTACGAGCAGTACTTC
CSVLSGTGVGYEQYF
>-|TRBV19|14|-|TRBJ1-6
TGTGCCAGTAGTATAGGGGTACCGCATTCACCCCTCCACTTT
CASSIGVPHSPLHF
>-|TRBV10-2|11|-|TRBJ2-5
TGCGCCAGCAGTGCGACAGAGACCCAGTACTTC
CASSATETQYF
>-|TRBV28|14|TRBD1|TRBJ2-7
TGTGCCAGCAGCAGGACAGGGGGTACCTACGAGCAGTACTTC
CASSRTGGTYEQYF
>-|TRBV7-2|15|-|TRBJ2-2
TGTGCCAGCAGCTTAAGGCTAGCCGACACCGGGGAGCTGTTTTTT
CASSLRLADTGELFF
>-|TRBV7-3|13|-|TRBJ2-7
TGTGCCAGCAGCATTTCCGGGAGCACCGAGCAGTACTTC
CASSISGSTEQYF
>-|TRBV18|13|-|TRBJ1-1
TGTGCCAGCTCATCTACCGGGGATCGTGGTTCTTTCTTT
CASSSTGDRGSFF
>-|TRBV28|13|TRBD1|TRBJ1-1
TGTGCCAGCAGTTCCGCCGACAGGGTAGAAGCTTTCTTT
CASSSADRVEAFF
>-|TRBV2|13|-|TRBJ1-5
TGTGCCAGCAGTCAAGAGGTTGAACAGCCCCAGCATTTT
CASSQEVEQPQHF
>-|TRBV28|16|TRBD1|TRBJ2-2
TGTGCCAGCAGTCCGTGGGACAGGGTAGACACCGGGGAGCTGTTTTTT
CASSPWDRVDTGELFF
>-|TRBV25-1|13|-|TRBJ1-5
TGTGCCAGCAGTGCGGGGGGCGGTCAGCCCCAGCATTTT
CASSAGGGQPQHF
>-|TRBV5-4|13|-|TRBJ2-5
TGTGCCAGCAGCTTGGAGGGGTTAGAGACCCAGTACTTC
CASSLEGLETQYF
>-|TRBV18|15|-|TRBJ2-2
TGTGCCAGCTCACCCGAGGATGATGGGACCGGGGAGCTGTTTTTT
CASSPEDDGTGELFF
>-|TRBV28|18|TRBD2|TRBJ2-4
TGTGCCAGCAGTCGACTAGCGGGAATTAGTTTAGTCAAAAACATTCAGTACTTC
CASSRLAGISLVKNIQYF
>-|TRBV9|14|-|TRBJ1-2
TGTGCCAGCAGCGTAGCTCTTTTTGGGGACATCTACACCTTC
CASSVALFGDIYTF
>few|TRBV4-1|18|TRBD2|TRBJ2-2
TGCGCCAGCAGCCAAGCGTTAGCGGGAGGAGGGAACACCGGGGAGCTGTTTTTT
CASSQALAGGGNTGELFF
>-|TRBV4-3|15|-|TRBJ2-7
TGCGCCAGCAGCCAAGTACACGGGGGTACTGGCGAGCAGTACTTC
CASSQVHGGTGEQYF
>-|TRBV15|15|-|TRBJ1-3
TGTGCCACCAGCAGAGATGTCAACTCTGGAAACACCATATATTTT
CATSRDVNSGNTIYF
>-|TRBV11-2|15|-|TRBJ2-2
TGTGCCAGCAGCTTTCGGGCTAGAGGGACCGGGGAGCTGTTTTTT
CASSFRARGTGELFF
>-|TRBV9|14|-|TRBJ1-2
TGTGCCAGCAGCGCTCAGCTCCTAGGGAGTGGCTACACCTTC
CASSAQLLGSGYTF
>-|TRBV5-5|16|-|TRBJ2-3
TGTGCCAGCAGCTTGTCCCCAGTGGGGGGCACAGATACGCAGTATTTT
CASSLSPVGGTDTQYF
>-|TRBV11-2|15|-|TRBJ1-4
TGTGCCAGCAGCTTAGTTTCCGGGCTGGATGAAAAACTGTTTTTT
CASSLVSGLDEKLFF